What follows are 16 T cell receptor beta chains derived from one specimen sequenced in a study of shared clonotypes between healthy human individuals. Using immunoSEQ multiplex PCR, the repertoire was profiled, and TCRdb retains in-frame clones only, with some absent. The table lists 400,000 or so clones, approximately 96% of them singletons, with about 0.32% in the top ten. Source material: memory CD8+ T cells sorted from blood. The sample's subset: CD45RO+ cells pooled with CCR7-negative TemRA cells. The receptor set was obtained from a man in his thirties or forties in good health.

The J gene is TRBJ1-6, the V gene TRBV2; the match to TRBD1 covers 10 bases. The length of the CDR3 is 15 residues. V was pared by 6 bases and J by 8 bases, with 7 bases of the junction left unmatched. Germline assignment: CDR1 SNHLY and CDR2 FYNNEI. As DNA, the CDR3 is TGTGCCAGCAGAGACGGACAGGGGGGCCATTCACCCCTCCACTTT. Amino acids: CASRDGQGGHSPLHF.

This sequence joins TRBV5-5 and TRBJ2-2; TRBD1 might be the D (5 bases). CDR1 and CDR2 (germline): SGHKS, YYEKEE (reference sequence). The CDR3 runs 17 residues. Trimming shortened V by 2 bases and J by 0 bases, and 14 bases separated the two germline ends. The CDR3 reads CASSFMKDTANTGELFF. DNA for the CDR3: TGTGCCAGCAGCTTTATGAAGGACACCGCGAACACCGGGGAGCTGTTTTTT.

This chain connects TRBV11-2 to TRBJ2-1; D is unclear. The CDR3 is 12 residues long. Trimming shortened V by 5 bases and J by 3 bases, and 5 bases separated the two germline ends. CDR1 is SGHAT, CDR2 FQNNGV, per germline. The CDR3 protein is CASSQFYNEQFF. The DNA of the CDR3 is TGTGCCAGCAGCCAGTTCTACAATGAGCAGTTCTTC.

The sample holds one count of this clone. V is TRBV28 and J is TRBJ2-7, with TRBD2 matching 8 bases. The ends lost 5 bases at V and 4 bases at J; junction bases unmatched: 4. There are 13 residues in the CDR3. The germline gives CDR1 MDHEN, CDR2 SYDVKM. In DNA form, the CDR3 reads TGTGCCAGCAGTAAACGACTAGCGTACGAGCAGTACTTC. It yields the protein CASSKRLAYEQYF.

The V call is TRBV28, the J call TRBJ1-2, with a weak D call TRBD1 (6 bases). The V end lost 2 bases, the J end lost 8 bases, and 12 bases lay between the germline ends. The CDR3 is 13 amino acids. In germline, CDR1 is MDHEN, CDR2 SYDVKM. For the CDR3, the DNA is TGTGCCAGCAGTTTAGGGGGCGCTCGGGGCTACACCTTC. Translated: CASSLGGARGYTF.

The chain employs TRBV27 and TRBJ1-6; D not certain. The ends were cut back, 2 bases at V and 8 bases at J, with 4 bases in the middle. The CDR3 runs to 12 residues. The V gene's germline CDR1 is MNHEY and CDR2 SMNVEV (reference sequence). The CDR3 coding sequence is TGTGCCAGCAGTTTAGGGGATTCACCCCTCCACTTT. The encoded protein is CASSLGDSPLHF.

A note on this clone: The sample carries other DNA sequences with the same CDR3. This chain links TRBV2 with TRBJ2-6, with D perhaps matching TRBD1 (6 bases). The length of the CDR3 is 17 residues. The germline CDR1 and CDR2 sequences are SNHLY and FYNNEI. V was pared by 1 base and J by 4 bases, with 14 bases between. The CDR3 DNA follows: TGTGCCAGCAGTGAAGTAGATTCAGGGGCGGGGGCCAACGTCCTGACTTTC. It yields the protein CASSEVDSGAGANVLTF.

This sequence joins TRBV6-5 and TRBJ1-4; D might be TRBD1 (5 bases). The CDR3 covers 13 residues. The V gene's germline CDR1 is MNHEY and CDR2 SVGAGI. With 4 bases removed from V and 14 bases from J, the gap between germline ends came to 17 bases. CDR3 DNA: TGTGCCAGCAGTTCCTGGGACGCCCGGTTCCTGTTTTTT. It translates to CASSSWDARFLFF.

V and J are TRBV7-2 and TRBJ2-5, with no clear D. This CDR3 has 14 residues. In germline, CDR1 is SGHTA, CDR2 FQGNSA. Trimming removed 1 base at V and 1 base at J, with 7 bases between. The CDR3 region is CASSLVVGQETQYF. The CDR3 DNA follows: TGTGCCAGCAGCTTAGTAGTAGGCCAAGAGACCCAGTACTTC.

This rearrangement joins TRBV25-1 to TRBJ2-7; the match to TRBD1 covers 8 bases. With V trimmed by 3 bases and J by 2 bases, 12 bases remained unmatched. Germline V lookup: CDR1 MGHDK, CDR2 SYGVNS. This CDR3 region has 17 residues. CDR3 sequence reads: CASSDFPRQGTAYEQYF. Here the CDR3 DNA reads TGTGCCAGCAGTGATTTCCCCCGACAGGGGACGGCCTACGAGCAGTACTTC.

The count of this clone is one. The chain has TRBV7-2 and TRBJ1-1; TRBD1 agrees at 8 bases. This CDR3 is built from 15 residues. Germline V gene data show CDR1 as SGHTA and CDR2 as FQGNSA. The junction had 7 bases not matched to a gene; V was cut back by 6 bases and J by 1 base. CDR3 protein: CASSRQGPTNTEAFF. Here the CDR3 DNA reads TGTGCCAGCAGTAGACAGGGGCCTACGAACACTGAAGCTTTCTTT.

This chain joins TRBV5-6 and TRBJ1-2; D is undetermined. Germline loops: CDR1 SGHDT, CDR2 YYEEEE. The CDR3 is made up of 15 amino acids. V was clipped by 4 bases and J by 4 bases, with 17 bases between them. This CDR3 is CASSPGAYSPYGYTF. The CDR3 DNA sequence: TGTGCCAGCAGCCCGGGAGCTTACAGCCCCTATGGCTACACCTTC.

The V and J genes are TRBV28 and TRBJ1-2; 7 nucleotides agree with TRBD1. The CDR3 loop spans 15 amino acids. V trimming: 6 bases; J trimming: 1 base; junction bases outside the gene matches: 8. Germline CDR1 MDHEN, CDR2 SYDVKM. CDR3 in amino acids: CASSLGQRGNYGYTF. The DNA of the CDR3 is TGTGCCAGCAGCCTGGGACAGAGGGGTAACTATGGCTACACCTTC.

This chain joins TRBV5-1 and TRBJ2-6, with TRBD1 matching over 8 bases. The CDR3 consists of 16 residues. Looked up from germline, CDR1 is SGHRS and CDR2 is YFSETQ. Trimming removed 8 bases from V and 4 bases from J; junction bases left unmatched: 11. In DNA form, the CDR3 reads TGCGCCAGTTACCCGGGACAGGCTTCGGGGGCCAACGTCCTGACTTTC. Its translation is CASYPGQASGANVLTF.

The chain uses TRBV2 and TRBJ2-3, with TRBD2 matching 7 bases. V shed 5 bases and J 6 bases; nucleotides not matched to a gene: 8. Germline V gene lookup returns CDR1 SNHLY and CDR2 FYNNEI. The CDR3 runs 14 residues. The CDR3 spells CASSRWEGRDTQYF. Here the CDR3 DNA reads TGTGCCAGCAGTCGGTGGGAGGGCCGCGATACGCAGTATTTT.

Comments on this clone: An end of the junction differs from the germline gene, which may be a read error. The genes are TRBV2 and TRBJ1-4, with a tentative D call TRBD1 (6 bases). CDR1 is SNHLY and CDR2 is FYNNEI in the germline V gene. The CDR3 is 12 amino acids. The CDR3 is CASSVGGAGVLF. In DNA form, the CDR3 reads TGTGCCAGCAGTGTTGGGGGCGCCGGTGTCCTTTTT.